This T cell receptor beta chain appears in the sequencing data of a study of regulatory T cells in long-lasting Graves disease. Arm-PCR of CDR3 regions and iRepertoire HTBI primers were used to build TCR beta libraries. TCRdb ran MiXCR on the multiplex PCR reads and lists one entry per CDR3 protein. The table shows about 610,000 distinct CDR3 sequences, with roughly 15% occurring only once. As for time point: newly diagnosed GD, antithyroid drugs for less than 3 months. Scientists built the TCR library using RNA that was extracted from PBMCs. Germline CDR1 reads DFQATT; CDR2 reads SNEGSKA (reference sequence). The CDR3 sequence is 15 residues long. Trimming pared 0 bases from V and 11 bases from J, leaving 22 bases between. This clonotype was seen many times. This sample also appeared in a second study, on T cells in Graves' hyperthyroidism and ophthalmopathy.

The receptor was isolated from a man aged 18-30 years with Graves disease. The sample here was peripheral blood mononuclear cells (PBMCs), taken at new diagnosis, from a patient treated with antithyroid drugs. This chain connects TRBV20-1 to TRBJ1-1; the D gene is possibly TRBD1 (5 bases). The CDR3 loop reads CSARDLRGARDRAFF. CDR3 nucleotides: TGCAGTGCTAGAGATCTGAGAGGGGCGCGGGACCGGGCTTTCTTT.